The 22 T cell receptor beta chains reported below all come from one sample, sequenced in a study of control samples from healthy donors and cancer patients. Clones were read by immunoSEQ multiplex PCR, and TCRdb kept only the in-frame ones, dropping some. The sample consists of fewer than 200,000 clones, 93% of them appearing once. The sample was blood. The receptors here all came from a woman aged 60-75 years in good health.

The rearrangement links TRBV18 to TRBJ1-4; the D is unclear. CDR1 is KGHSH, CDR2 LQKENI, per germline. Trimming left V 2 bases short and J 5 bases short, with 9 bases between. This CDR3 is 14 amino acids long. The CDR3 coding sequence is TGTGCCAGCTCACCAGTCAGTCAGAATGAAAAACTGTTTTTT. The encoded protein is CASSPVSQNEKLFF.

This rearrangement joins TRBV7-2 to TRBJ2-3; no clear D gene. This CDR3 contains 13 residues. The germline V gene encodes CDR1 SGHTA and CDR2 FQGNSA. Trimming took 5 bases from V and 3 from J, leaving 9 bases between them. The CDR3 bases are TGTGCCAGCAGCCCACTACAGACAGATACGCAGTATTTT. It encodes CASSPLQTDTQYF.

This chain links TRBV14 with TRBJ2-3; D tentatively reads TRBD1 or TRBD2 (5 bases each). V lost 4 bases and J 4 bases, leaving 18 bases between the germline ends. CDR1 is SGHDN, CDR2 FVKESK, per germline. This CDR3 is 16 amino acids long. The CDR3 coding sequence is TGTGCCAGCAGCCCAAGGGTGAGGGGTCGGGCAGATACGCAGTATTTT. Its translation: CASSPRVRGRADTQYF. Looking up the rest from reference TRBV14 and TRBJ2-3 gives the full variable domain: EAGVTQFPSHSVIEKGQTVTLRCDPISGHDNLYWYRRVMGKEIKFLLHFVKESKQDESGMPNNRFLAERTGGTYSTLKVQPAELEDSGVYFCASSPRVRGRADTQYFGPGTRLTVL.

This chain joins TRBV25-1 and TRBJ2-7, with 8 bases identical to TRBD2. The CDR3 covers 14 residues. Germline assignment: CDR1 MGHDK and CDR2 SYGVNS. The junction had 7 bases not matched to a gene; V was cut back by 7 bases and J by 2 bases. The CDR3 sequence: CASTPGGNPYEQYF. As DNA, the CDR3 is TGTGCCAGCACCCCGGGGGGGAACCCCTACGAGCAGTACTTC.

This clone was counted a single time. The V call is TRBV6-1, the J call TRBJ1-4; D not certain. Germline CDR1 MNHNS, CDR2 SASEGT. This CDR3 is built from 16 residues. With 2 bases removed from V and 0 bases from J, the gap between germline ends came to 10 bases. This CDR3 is CASSERIQPTNEKLFF. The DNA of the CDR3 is TGTGCCAGCAGTGAACGAATACAACCAACTAATGAAAAACTGTTTTTT.

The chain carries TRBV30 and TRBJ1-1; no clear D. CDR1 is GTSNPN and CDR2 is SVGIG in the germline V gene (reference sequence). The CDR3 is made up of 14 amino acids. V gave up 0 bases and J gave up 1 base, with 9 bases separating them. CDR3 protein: CAWSVQQPNTEAFF. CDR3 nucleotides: TGTGCCTGGAGTGTACAACAGCCGAACACTGAAGCTTTCTTT.

This CDR3 is CASSLEGGNNYGYTF. CDR3 nucleotide sequence: TGTGCCAGCAGCTTAGAGGGGGGTAACAACTATGGCTACACCTTC. The chain links TRBV7-2 to TRBJ1-2; a possible D gene is TRBD1 (6 bases). The V end was cut by 1 base, the J end by 2 bases, with 11 bases between. This CDR3 region has 15 residues. The germline V gene has CDR1 SGHTA and CDR2 FQGNSA.

CDR3 residues: CAIGTGYGYTF. The CDR3 DNA follows: TGTGCCATCGGGACAGGCTATGGCTACACCTTC. V gene TRBV10-3 combines with J gene TRBJ1-2; 8 bases agree with TRBD1. V lost 8 bases, J lost 4 bases, and 0 bases stayed unmatched. CDR1 is ENHRY and CDR2 is SYGVKD in the germline V gene. The CDR3 has 11 residues.

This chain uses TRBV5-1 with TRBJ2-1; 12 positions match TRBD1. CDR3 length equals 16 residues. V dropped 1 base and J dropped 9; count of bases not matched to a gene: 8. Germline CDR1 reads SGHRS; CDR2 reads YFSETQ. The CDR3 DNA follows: TGCGCCAGCAGCTTGAATCCCGGGACAGGGGGCACTGAGCAGTTCTTC. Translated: CASSLNPGTGGTEQFF.

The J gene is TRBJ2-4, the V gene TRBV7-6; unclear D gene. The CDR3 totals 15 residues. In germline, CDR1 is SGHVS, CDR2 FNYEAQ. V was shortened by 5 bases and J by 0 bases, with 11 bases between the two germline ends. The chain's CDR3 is CASSPNEVAKNIQYF. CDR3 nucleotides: TGTGCCAGCAGCCCCAACGAGGTAGCCAAAAACATTCAGTACTTC.

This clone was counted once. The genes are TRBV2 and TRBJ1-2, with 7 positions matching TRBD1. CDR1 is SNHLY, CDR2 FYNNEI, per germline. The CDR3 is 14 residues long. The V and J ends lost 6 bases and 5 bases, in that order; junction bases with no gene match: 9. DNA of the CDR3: TGTGCCAGCAGAGATTCCGGGACAGTATATGGCTACACCTTC. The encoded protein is CASRDSGTVYGYTF. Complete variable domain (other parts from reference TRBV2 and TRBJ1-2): EPEVTQTPSHQVTQMGQEVILRCVPISNHLYFYWYRQILGQKVEFLVSFYNNEISEKSEIFDDQFSVERPDGSNFTLKIRSTKLEDSAMYFCASRDSGTVYGYTFGSGTRLTVV.

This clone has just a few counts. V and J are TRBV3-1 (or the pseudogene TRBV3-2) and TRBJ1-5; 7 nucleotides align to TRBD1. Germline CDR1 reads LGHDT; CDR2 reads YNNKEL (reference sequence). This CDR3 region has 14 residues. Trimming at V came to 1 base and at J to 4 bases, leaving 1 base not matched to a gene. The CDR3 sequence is CASSQVQGNQPQHF. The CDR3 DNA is TGTGCCAGCAGCCAAGTACAGGGGAATCAGCCCCAGCATTTT.

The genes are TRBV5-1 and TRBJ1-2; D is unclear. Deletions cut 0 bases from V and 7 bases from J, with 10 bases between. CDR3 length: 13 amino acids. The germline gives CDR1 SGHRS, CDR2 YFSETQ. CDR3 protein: CASSLEGSGGYTF. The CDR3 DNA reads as TGCGCCAGCAGCTTGGAAGGCTCCGGTGGCTACACCTTC. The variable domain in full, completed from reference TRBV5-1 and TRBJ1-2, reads KAGVTQTPRYLIKTRGQQVTLSCSPISGHRSVSWYQQTPGQGLQFLFEYFSETQRNKGNFPGRFSGRQFSNSRSEMNVSTLELGDSALYLCASSLEGSGGYTFGSGTRLTVV.

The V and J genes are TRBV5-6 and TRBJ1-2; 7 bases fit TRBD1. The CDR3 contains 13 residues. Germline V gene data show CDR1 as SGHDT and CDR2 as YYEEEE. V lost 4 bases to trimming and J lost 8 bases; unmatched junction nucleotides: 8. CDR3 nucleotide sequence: TGTGCCAGCAGCCTTGGGACAGAAGGAGGCTACACCTTC. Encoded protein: CASSLGTEGGYTF. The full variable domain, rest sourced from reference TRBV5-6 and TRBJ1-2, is DAGVTQSPTHLIKTRGQQVTLRCSPKSGHDTVSWYQQALGQGPQFIFQYYEEEERQRGNFPDRFSGHQFPNYSSELNVNALLLGDSALYLCASSLGTEGGYTFGSGTRLTVV.

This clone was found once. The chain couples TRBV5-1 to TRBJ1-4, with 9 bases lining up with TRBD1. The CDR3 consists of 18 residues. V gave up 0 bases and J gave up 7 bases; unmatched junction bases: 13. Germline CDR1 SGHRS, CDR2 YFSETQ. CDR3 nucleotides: TGCGCCAGCAGCTTGGAGTGGACAGGGGACCAACTGACTGAAAAACTGTTTTTT. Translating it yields CASSLEWTGDQLTEKLFF. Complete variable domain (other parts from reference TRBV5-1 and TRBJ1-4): KAGVTQTPRYLIKTRGQQVTLSCSPISGHRSVSWYQQTPGQGLQFLFEYFSETQRNKGNFPGRFSGRQFSNSRSEMNVSTLELGDSALYLCASSLEWTGDQLTEKLFFGSGTQLSVL.

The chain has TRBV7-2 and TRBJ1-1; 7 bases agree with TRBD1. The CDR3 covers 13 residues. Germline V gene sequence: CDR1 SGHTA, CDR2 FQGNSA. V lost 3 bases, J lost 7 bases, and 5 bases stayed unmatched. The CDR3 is CASSFRGSGEAFF. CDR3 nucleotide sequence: TGTGCCAGCAGCTTCAGGGGGTCTGGTGAAGCTTTCTTT.

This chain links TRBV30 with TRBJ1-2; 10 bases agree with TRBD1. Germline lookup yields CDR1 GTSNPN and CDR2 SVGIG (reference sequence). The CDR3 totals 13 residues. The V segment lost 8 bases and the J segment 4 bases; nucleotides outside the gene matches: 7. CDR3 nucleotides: TGTGCCCAGAGACAGGGGGCGGGCTATGGCTACACCTTC. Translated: CAQRQGAGYGYTF.

The CDR3 region is CASSLDPWTGATNTGELFF. CDR3 sequence (DNA): TGTGCCAGCAGCTTAGACCCCTGGACAGGGGCGACGAACACCGGGGAGCTGTTTTTT. The chain employs TRBV11-3 and TRBJ2-2, with 9 positions matching TRBD1. Germline V CDR1 and CDR2: SGHNT, YENEEA. The CDR3 contains 19 residues. V lost 0 bases and J lost 0; bases outside the gene matches: 8.

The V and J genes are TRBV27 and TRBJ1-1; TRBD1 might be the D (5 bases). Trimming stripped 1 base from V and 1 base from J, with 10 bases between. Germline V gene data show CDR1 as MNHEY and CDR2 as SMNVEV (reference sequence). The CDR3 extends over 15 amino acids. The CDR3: CASSLLGLQNTEAFF. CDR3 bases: TGTGCCAGCAGTTTATTGGGACTCCAGAACACTGAAGCTTTCTTT.

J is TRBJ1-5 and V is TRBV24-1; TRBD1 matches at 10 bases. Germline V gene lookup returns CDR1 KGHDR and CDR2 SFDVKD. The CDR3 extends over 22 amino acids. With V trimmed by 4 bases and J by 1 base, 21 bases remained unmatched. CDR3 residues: CATSDYPDRGRHRALSNQPQHF. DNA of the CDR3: TGTGCCACCAGTGACTACCCCGACAGGGGGCGACATCGGGCCTTGAGCAATCAGCCCCAGCATTTT.

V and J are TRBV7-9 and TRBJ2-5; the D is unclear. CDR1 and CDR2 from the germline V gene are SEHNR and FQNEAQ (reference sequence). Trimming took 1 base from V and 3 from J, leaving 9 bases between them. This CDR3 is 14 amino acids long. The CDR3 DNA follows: TGTGCCAGCAGCTTAGATTGGACCAAAGAGACCCAGTACTTC. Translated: CASSLDWTKETQYF.

CDR3 nucleotides: TGCGCCAGCAGCCCTAGGACGGGTATGGGCACTGAAGCTTTCTTT. It is translated as CASSPRTGMGTEAFF. V gene TRBV5-1 combines with J gene TRBJ1-1, with D unclear. Trimming took 4 bases from V and 4 from J, leaving 17 bases between them. Germline V lookup: CDR1 SGHRS, CDR2 YFSETQ. This CDR3 region has 15 residues.